A selection of T cell receptor beta chains follows, all from one sample in a study of T cell repertoires in cytomegalovirus infection. Their antigens are not known. TCRdb re-called the reads through MiXCR, storing one row per CDR3 protein. Of approximately 390,000 distinct CDR3 sequences listed, about 35% are singletons. The material sequenced was cultured PBMCs, taken from culture after CMV antigen stimulation. The receptor source for this set is a human donor in good health (CMV status not recorded). Some clones in this sample may be carry-over from other donors' samples. The CDR3 runs from the conserved cysteine through the conserved F or W. D genes are given only for firm matches. Rows may omit the clone size; those that give it use once, few, many or a size class.

TRBV4-2	.	TRBJ2-7	.	TGTGCCAGCAGCCAAGACGGCAACCAACTCGACGAGCAGTACTTC	CASSQDGNQLDEQYF
TRBV20-1	.	TRBJ2-5	once	TGCAGTGCTAGACCCGGGAGAACGAGTAAGACCCAGTACTTC	CSARPGRTSKTQYF
TRBV15	.	TRBJ2-3	few	TGTGCCACCAGCAGAGCCTCCGGGTACGGAGATACGCAGTATTTT	CATSRASGYGDTQYF
TRBV18	.	TRBJ2-2	.	TGTGCCAGCTCACCGCTCGTGGGGAGGATAAACACCGGGGAGCTGTTTTTT	CASSPLVGRINTGELFF
TRBV5-6	TRBD1	TRBJ1-5	.	TGTGCCAGCAGCTTGGGGACGGGACAGGGGAGTCAGCCCCAGCATTTT	CASSLGTGQGSQPQHF
TRBV6-1	TRBD2	TRBJ2-2	few	TGTGCCAGCAGGGGCACTAGCGGTCGAACCGGGGAGCTGTTTTTT	CASRGTSGRTGELFF
TRBV2	.	TRBJ2-7	once	TGTGCCAGCAGACTTAGAATCCTTACACCCGAGCAGTACTTC	CASRLRILTPEQYF
TRBV2	TRBD1	TRBJ2-5	.	TGTGCCAGCAGTGGAGAGGGACAGGGGTCCCAAGAGACCCAGTACTTC	CASSGEGQGSQETQYF
TRBV5-6	.	TRBJ1-6	few	TGTGCCAGCAGCTGGGGCCCGGGCTCCGCTTCACCCCTCCACTTT	CASSWGPGSASPLHF
TRBV27	TRBD2	TRBJ2-1	few	TGTGCCAGCAACCCCGGGACTAGCTTCAATGAGCAGTTCTTC	CASNPGTSFNEQFF
TRBV7-2	TRBD1	TRBJ1-1	few	TGTGCCAGCAGCGTACGGACAGGGGTGAACACTGAAGCTTTCTTT	CASSVRTGVNTEAFF
TRBV12-3/TRBV12-4	.	TRBJ2-1	once	TGTGCCAGCAACACAGGGACCAATGAGCAGTTCTTC	CASNTGTNEQFF
TRBV10-3	.	TRBJ2-1	.	TGTGCCATCAGTGAAAGAACTCCCCCAGGCGAGCAGTTCTTC	CAISERTPPGEQFF
TRBV3-1	.	TRBJ1-3	.	TGTGCCAGCAGCCAAGATCAAGGGCCTGGAAACACCATATATTTT	CASSQDQGPGNTIYF
TRBV11-2	.	TRBJ2-1	few	TGTGCCAGCAGCACTCGGACAGGGCTCTCGGGAGGGAAAAACAATGAGCAGTTCTTC	CASSTRTGLSGGKNNEQFF
TRBV6-2/TRBV6-3	.	TRBJ1-1	.	TGTGCCAGCAGTATCGGGACTATGGCCACTGAAGCTTTCTTT	CASSIGTMATEAFF
TRBV19	.	TRBJ1-5	.	TGTGCCAGTAGTTCTTCTACTAAGGCGACTAATCAGCCCCAGCATTTT	CASSSSTKATNQPQHF
TRBV12-3/TRBV12-4	TRBD1	TRBJ1-3	few	TGTGCCAGCAGTTTGAGGGCCGGGACAGCTGGAAACACCATATATTTT	CASSLRAGTAGNTIYF
TRBV7-2	.	TRBJ2-3	few	TGTGCCAGCAGCTTTGATAGTGGAGATACGCAGTATTTT	CASSFDSGDTQYF
TRBV5-1	.	TRBJ2-7	many	TGCGCCAGCAGCTTGGATCTCGGGGGCGGTTACGAGCAGTACTTC	CASSLDLGGGYEQYF
TRBV7-2	TRBD2	TRBJ2-1	many	TGTGCCAGCAGCCAGGTAGCGGGAGGCTCCTACAATGAGCAGTTCTTC	CASSQVAGGSYNEQFF
TRBV7-2	.	TRBJ2-3	many	TGTGCCAGCACCTTTGGGAGGTGGGGCACAGATACGCAGTATTTT	CASTFGRWGTDTQYF
TRBV10-3	.	TRBJ2-5	.	TGTGCCATCAGTGAGTCTTTAAAACAGGGAGGAGGAGAGACCCAGTACTTC	CAISESLKQGGGETQYF
TRBV7-6	TRBD1	TRBJ1-1	.	TGTGCCAGCAGCTTACTAAGGGACAGGGGGTTGAACACTGAAGCTTTCTTT	CASSLLRDRGLNTEAFF
TRBV7-2	TRBD2	TRBJ2-5	few	TGTGCCAGCAGCTTAGTGTTACTAGCGGGAGGGTTAGAGACCCAGTACTTC	CASSLVLLAGGLETQYF
TRBV5-3	TRBD1	TRBJ2-1	once	TGTGCCAGCAGCTTGGGGACAGGGGCACACAATGAGCAGTTCTTC	CASSLGTGAHNEQFF
TRBV7-9	.	TRBJ2-3	.	TGTGCCAGCAGCTGGGGACCGGCAGGAGCCCATATGTATTTT	CASSWGPAGAHMYF
TRBV7-3	.	TRBJ2-3	.	TGTGCCAGCAGCTTAAAGGCCGAGGGAGTCCCGTATTTT	CASSLKAEGVPYF
TRBV27	.	TRBJ1-1	few	TGTGCCAGCAGTTTATCAAAGACAGGTTTCGCTGAAGCTTTCTTT	CASSLSKTGFAEAFF
TRBV19	TRBD2	TRBJ2-2	.	TGTGCCAGTAGCCGTGGCCGGACTAGCGGATTAAACACCGGGGAGCTGTTTTTT	CASSRGRTSGLNTGELFF
TRBV6-2/TRBV6-3	.	TRBJ2-1	.	TGTGCCAGCCAGAAGCGGAACAATGAGCAGTTCTTC	CASQKRNNEQFF
TRBV3-1	.	TRBJ1-2	.	TGTGCCAGCAGCCCAGGACCTGGATATGGCTACACCTTC	CASSPGPGYGYTF
TRBV5-1	.	TRBJ1-1	.	TGCGCCAGCCTGAAGGAAAGGGACACTGAAGCTTTCTTT	CASLKERDTEAFF
TRBV10-1	.	TRBJ1-4	.	TGCGCCAGCAGTGAGTCCCAAGGTTACGGTAAACTGTTTTTT	CASSESQGYGKLFF
TRBV29-1	.	TRBJ1-2	once	TGCAGCGTTGAAGTAGAACCGGAAGGCTACACCTTC	CSVEVEPEGYTF
TRBV19	.	TRBJ1-1	.	TGTGCCAGTAGTATGGAGGGTACCATGAACACTGAAGCTTTCTTT	CASSMEGTMNTEAFF
TRBV7-2	.	TRBJ2-2	few	TGTGCCAGCAGAAAAACGGGTTTTGGGGGGGAGCTGTTTTTT	CASRKTGFGGELFF
TRBV20-1	.	TRBJ2-1	.	TGCAGTGCTAGAGACGATCCGGGACACCTGTTCTTC	CSARDDPGHLFF
TRBV12-3/TRBV12-4	.	TRBJ1-1	.	TGTGCCAGCAGCCAAGCCAGGGCTGAAGCTTTCTTT	CASSQARAEAFF
TRBV12-3/TRBV12-4	TRBD2	TRBJ2-5	.	TGTGCCAGCACCAATCCGGGGACGCGGACTAGCGGGAGGGCCGGGGAGACCCAGTACTTC	CASTNPGTRTSGRAGETQYF
TRBV19	.	TRBJ1-2	few	TGTGCCAGTAGGGAAGTAGGGGGGTACTATGGCTACACCTTC	CASREVGGYYGYTF
TRBV5-1	.	TRBJ2-1	.	TGCGCCAGCAGCCCCACACCGGGCTATGAGCAGTTCTTC	CASSPTPGYEQFF
TRBV12-3/TRBV12-4	.	TRBJ1-1	few	TGTGCCAGCAGTTTAAGGGGGAGGACTGAAGCTTTCTTT	CASSLRGRTEAFF
TRBV12-3/TRBV12-4	.	TRBJ1-4	.	TGTGCCAGCAGTTTTCGGGGGTTCGAAAAACTGTTTTTT	CASSFRGFEKLFF
TRBV2	.	TRBJ2-1	few	TGTGCCAGCAGCGCAGGGGCTAGCTCCTACAATGAGCAGTTCTTC	CASSAGASSYNEQFF
TRBV11-2	TRBD1	TRBJ2-5	few	TGTGCCAGCAGTCCGGGACAGGGTACCGAGACCCAGTACTTC	CASSPGQGTETQYF
TRBV5-1	TRBD2	TRBJ2-2	.	TGCGCCAGCAACCCTAGCGGGATCAACACCGGGGAGCTGTTTTTT	CASNPSGINTGELFF
TRBV6-2/TRBV6-3	TRBD1	TRBJ2-6	many	TGTGCCAGCAGTTTGGGACAGGGGCCTCTGGTCGGTTGGGCCAACGTCCTGACTTTC	CASSLGQGPLVGWANVLTF
TRBV20-1	.	TRBJ2-5	.	TGCAGTGCTAGAGGGACAGTCCAAGAGACCCAGTACTTC	CSARGTVQETQYF
TRBV11-2	.	TRBJ2-5	.	TGTGCCAGCAGCTTAGGATGGGGTATCTGGACCCAGTACTTC	CASSLGWGIWTQYF
TRBV28	.	TRBJ1-2	.	TGTGCCAGCAGTTCGTCCCTGGGGTGGGGCTACACCTTC	CASSSSLGWGYTF
TRBV4-1	.	TRBJ1-4	.	TGCGCCAGCAGCGAGGGAGAAGAAAATGAAAAACTGTTTTTT	CASSEGEENEKLFF
TRBV7-8	.	TRBJ1-1	few	TGTGCCAGCAGCTTAGGTGGGAGAAACTTGAACACTGAAGCTTTCTTT	CASSLGGRNLNTEAFF